Each of the 30 T cell receptor beta chains below was sequenced from the same sample in a study of CD8 T cells in ankylosing spondylitis. Study findings and constraints: Characteristic, it appeared, of ankylosing spondylitis blood was a TCR beta motif of eight highly homologous variants.

The antigens for these receptors are not known. TCRdb fed the 5' RACE reads into MiXCR, producing one record per CDR3 protein. The top ten clones hold over 0.9% of a sample with about 440,000 distinct CDR3 sequences, 15% to 20% of them seen once. Sequencing input: blood, either unsorted or a sorted T cell fraction (not recorded which). Receptors were obtained from a male donor with ankylosing spondylitis.

This clonotype was seen only a few times. The chain links TRBV5-1 to TRBJ1-3; D not resolved. The CDR3 totals 14 residues. The V gene lost 0 bases and the J gene lost 4 bases, with 8 bases spanning the gap. Germline assignment: CDR1 SGHRS and CDR2 YFSETQ. DNA of the CDR3: TGCGCCAGCAGCTTGGAGCCAGCCGGAAACACCATATATTTT. This codes for CASSLEPAGNTIYF.

In its sample, this clonotype was seen a few times. This chain uses TRBV9 with TRBJ2-3, with 7 bases aligning to TRBD1. Germline V lookup: CDR1 SGDLS, CDR2 YYNGEE. V lost 0 bases, J lost 5 bases, and 6 bases stayed unmatched. The CDR3 is 15 amino acids. The CDR3 DNA reads TGTGCCAGCAGCGTAGTAGAAGGGGGCAAAGATACGCAGTATTTT. Encoded protein: CASSVVEGGKDTQYF.

In its sample, this clonotype was seen a few times. The J gene is TRBJ2-7, the V gene TRBV27; D may correspond to TRBD1 or TRBD2 (6 bases each). Germline V lookup: CDR1 MNHEY, CDR2 SMNVEV (reference sequence). Trimming left V 6 bases short and J 7 bases short, with 19 bases between. The CDR3 runs 14 residues. The CDR3 sequence is CASSGGLRGMEQYF. CDR3 bases: TGTGCCAGCAGCGGGGGCCTACGAGGTATGGAGCAGTACTTC.

This clonotype was detected only once. The gene calls are TRBV28 and TRBJ1-5; D is ambiguous. Per germline, CDR1 MDHEN and CDR2 SYDVKM. V was cut by 8 bases and J by 1 base, with 9 bases left in between. The CDR3 runs to 13 residues. The CDR3 here is CASHRVSNQPQHF. The CDR3 bases are TGTGCCAGCCATAGGGTGAGCAATCAGCCCCAGCATTTT. Full variable domain (missing parts from reference TRBV28 and TRBJ1-5): DVKVTQSSRYLVKRTGEKVFLECVQDMDHENMFWYRQDPGLGLRLIYFSYDVKMKEKGDIPEGYSVSREKKERFSLILESASTNQTSMYLCASHRVSNQPQHFGDGTRLSIL.

The rearrangement joins TRBV29-1 to TRBJ2-5; tentatively, D is TRBD1 (6 bases). Germline V gives CDR1 SQVTM, CDR2 ANQGSEA. The CDR3 has 15 amino acids. V lost 5 bases and J 3 bases, leaving 19 bases between the germline ends. The CDR3 protein is CSVRRGLFGEETQYF. CDR3 DNA sequence: TGCAGCGTTCGCAGGGGCCTGTTTGGGGAAGAGACCCAGTACTTC.

The rearrangement uses TRBV5-1 and TRBJ2-5; D is unresolved. In germline, CDR1 is SGHRS, CDR2 YFSETQ. The V gene lost 0 bases and the J gene lost 1 base, with 7 bases spanning the gap. The CDR3 loop spans 14 amino acids. The CDR3 DNA sequence: TGCGCCAGCAGCTTGGGACATACCCAAGAGACCCAGTACTTC. Translated: CASSLGHTQETQYF.

The rearrangement links TRBV20-1 to TRBJ2-2; D possibly corresponds to TRBD2 (6 bases). CDR1 and CDR2 from the germline V gene are DFQATT and SNEGSKA (reference sequence). The CDR3 runs 14 residues. The V gene lost 1 base and the J gene lost 1 base, with 7 bases spanning the gap. The CDR3 protein is CSARGLGNTGELFF. In nucleotides, the CDR3 is TGCAGTGCTAGAGGACTAGGGAACACCGGGGAGCTGTTTTTT.

This clonotype was seen a few times. The chain uses TRBV7-3 and TRBJ2-2, with TRBD2 matching over 7 bases. The J segment lost 0 bases and the V segment lost 5 bases, leaving 3 bases of the junction unmatched. CDR3 length: 15 residues. Per germline, CDR1 SGHTA and CDR2 FQGTGA. CDR3 amino acids: CASSRGGTNTGELFF. The DNA for the CDR3 is TGTGCCAGCAGCCGCGGGGGTACGAACACCGGGGAGCTGTTTTTT.

The chain employs TRBV4-3 and TRBJ2-1; the match to TRBD2 covers 8 bases. Germline V gene sequence: CDR1 LGHNA, CDR2 YSLEER. The length of the CDR3 is 18 residues. The junction had 13 bases not matched to a gene; V was cut back by 0 bases and J by 6 bases. The CDR3 region is CASSQEGGGLAGRNEQFF. CDR3 bases: TGCGCCAGCAGCCAAGAGGGGGGCGGGCTAGCGGGCCGCAATGAGCAGTTCTTC.

The chain joins TRBV4-1 to TRBJ2-7; 13 nucleotides agree with TRBD2. J lost 3 bases, V lost 2 bases, and 1 base had no gene match. The CDR3 is 15 amino acids. CDR1 and CDR2 (germline): MGHRA, YSYEKL. CDR3 sequence (DNA): TGCGCCAGCAGCCAAACTAGCGGGAGGGTCTACGAGCAGTACTTC. Amino acid sequence: CASSQTSGRVYEQYF.

This clonotype came up many times. The rearrangement uses TRBV4-2 and TRBJ2-7; either TRBD1 or TRBD2 may supply D (6 bases each). In germline, CDR1 is LGHNA, CDR2 YNFKEQ. This CDR3 contains 14 residues. Trimming removed 0 bases from V and 6 bases from J, with 12 bases in between. CDR3 sequence reads: CASSQDTGGVEQYF. In DNA, the CDR3 is TGTGCCAGCAGCCAAGATACCGGGGGCGTCGAGCAGTACTTC.

The J gene is TRBJ1-1, the V gene TRBV5-1; maybe TRBD1 (5 bases). The germline V gene has CDR1 SGHRS and CDR2 YFSETQ. The CDR3 length is 13 residues. The V gene lost 3 bases and the J gene lost 3 bases, with 9 bases spanning the gap. The DNA for the CDR3 is TGCGCCAGCAGCTATTTGGGGGACACTGAAGCTTTCTTT. Amino acids: CASSYLGDTEAFF. The full variable domain, completed using reference TRBV5-1 and TRBJ1-1, is KAGVTQTPRYLIKTRGQQVTLSCSPISGHRSVSWYQQTPGQGLQFLFEYFSETQRNKGNFPGRFSGRQFSNSRSEMNVSTLELGDSALYLCASSYLGDTEAFFGQGTRLTVV.

V is TRBV3-1 and J is TRBJ1-2; D gene ambiguous. Trimming removed 3 bases from V and 8 bases from J, with 10 bases in between. Germline V CDR1 and CDR2: LGHDT, YNNKEL (reference sequence). The CDR3 is 12 residues long. For the CDR3, the DNA is TGTGCCAGCAGCCACCCGGAAGACGGCTACACCTTC. It codes for CASSHPEDGYTF.

This clonotype has at least ten counts. This sequence joins TRBV3-1 and TRBJ1-2; D is ambiguous. CDR1 and CDR2 from the germline V gene are LGHDT and YNNKEL (reference sequence). Trimming took off 1 base at V and 0 bases at J, with 9 bases between the two ends. The CDR3 has 15 residues. As DNA, the CDR3 is TGTGCCAGCAGCCAAGGAACAGTCGCTAACTATGGCTACACCTTC. Amino acids: CASSQGTVANYGYTF.

This clonotype was detected a few times. The chain links TRBV20-1 to TRBJ2-3; D may be TRBD1 (6 bases). Trimming took 2 bases from V and 6 from J, leaving 18 bases between them. CDR1 is DFQATT and CDR2 is SNEGSKA in the germline V gene (reference sequence). This CDR3 comprises 15 residues. The CDR3 DNA reads TGCAGTGCTAGAAACTCCAAGGGGGTCGTGGATACGCAGTATTTT. It encodes CSARNSKGVVDTQYF.

The V and J genes are TRBV20-1 and TRBJ2-7; 10 bases match TRBD1. The length of the CDR3 is 14 residues. V lost 3 bases to trimming and J lost 5 bases; unmatched junction nucleotides: 7. The germline gives CDR1 DFQATT, CDR2 SNEGSKA (reference sequence). CDR3 coding DNA: TGCAGTGCTAGTGACCGGGACAGGGGAAACGAGCAGTACTTC. It specifies CSASDRDRGNEQYF.

The CDR3 is CSARARLAYEQFF. CDR3 sequence (DNA): TGCAGTGCTAGAGCTCGGCTAGCCTATGAGCAGTTCTTC. The rearrangement links TRBV20-1 to TRBJ2-1, with TRBD2 as a possible D gene (5 bases). Germline CDR1 and CDR2: DFQATT and SNEGSKA (reference sequence). The CDR3 totals 13 residues. Deletions cut 1 base from V and 8 bases from J, with 12 bases between.

This chain links TRBV7-2 with TRBJ2-1; TRBD2 aligns across 8 bases. Looked up from germline, CDR1 is SGHTA and CDR2 is FQGNSA. There are 16 residues in the CDR3. The V segment lost 4 bases and the J segment 0 bases; nucleotides outside the gene matches: 5. The CDR3 sequence is CASSSRSGSSYNEQFF. CDR3 bases: TGTGCCAGCAGCTCCCGAAGCGGGAGCTCCTACAATGAGCAGTTCTTC.

This clonotype was counted between two and nine times. This CDR3 is CASSVTTGGRVDTQYF. The CDR3 DNA is TGTGCCAGCAGCGTAACCACAGGCGGAAGGGTAGATACGCAGTATTTT. The chain combines TRBV9 with TRBJ2-3, with D tentatively TRBD1 (5 bases). CDR1 is SGDLS, CDR2 YYNGEE, per germline. V dropped 1 base and J dropped 5 bases, with 17 bases sitting between them. This CDR3 has 16 residues.

This clonotype appeared a few times. The rearrangement uses TRBV4-2 and TRBJ2-4; 8 bases map to TRBD2. The CDR3 totals 14 residues. V lost 3 bases to trimming and J lost 6 bases; unmatched junction nucleotides: 4. The germline V gene has CDR1 LGHNA and CDR2 YNFKEQ. Here the CDR3 reads CASSQGLEGNIQYF. The CDR3 region has the DNA TGTGCCAGCAGCCAGGGACTAGAGGGAAACATTCAGTACTTC.

The chain is built from TRBV6-1 and TRBJ1-1, with D possibly matching TRBD1 (6 bases). The CDR3 spans 13 residues. Germline CDR1 reads MNHNS; CDR2 reads SASEGT. This CDR3 is CASWGPRVTEAFF. CDR3 in DNA: TGTGCTTCTTGGGGGCCACGAGTCACTGAAGCTTTCTTT.

This clonotype has only a few counts. The chain links TRBV7-6 to TRBJ2-7; weak D call: TRBD1 (6 bases). V was pared by 6 bases and J by 3 bases, with 12 bases between. The CDR3 spans 13 residues. From germline, CDR1 is SGHVS and CDR2 FNYEAQ. CDR3 loop: CASRPTGVYEQYF. For the CDR3, the DNA is TGTGCCAGCAGGCCGACAGGAGTCTACGAGCAGTACTTC.

V and J are TRBV6-2 or TRBV6-3 and TRBJ1-1; TRBD1 matches at 10 bases. The germline V gene encodes CDR1 MNHEY and CDR2 SVGEGT. This CDR3 spans 14 amino acids. V shed 7 bases and J 4 bases; nucleotides not matched to a gene: 6. The CDR3, as DNA: TGTGCCAGCACCACGACAGGGGGCGTCACTGAAGCTTTCTTT. The encoded protein is CASTTTGGVTEAFF.

This clonotype was picked up a small number of times. The V gene is TRBV25-1, the J gene TRBJ1-5; no firm D call. Germline V gene sequence: CDR1 MGHDK, CDR2 SYGVNS. The CDR3 spans 15 residues. The V and J ends lost 5 bases and 6 bases respectively, with 17 bases between them. Here the CDR3 DNA reads TGTGCCAGCAGTTTACCAGCAATCGGGGTTCAGCCCCAGCATTTT. Its protein is CASSLPAIGVQPQHF.

In DNA, the CDR3 is TGTGCCAGCAGCCTAGGCGGGGGGGCCTTCTCCGATGAGCAGTTCTTC. Translating gives CASSLGGGAFSDEQFF. The chain links TRBV7-3 to TRBJ2-1; 9 nucleotides line up with TRBD2. Germline values: CDR1 SGHTA, CDR2 FQGTGA. After removal of 5 bases from V and 8 bases from J, the junction contained 13 bases not matched to a gene. The CDR3 extends over 16 amino acids.

This clonotype was seen more than once but under ten times. The V gene is TRBV12-3 or TRBV12-4, the J gene TRBJ1-6, with D possibly being TRBD1 (5 bases). Trimming pared 6 bases from V and 6 bases from J, leaving 12 bases between. The length of the CDR3 is 14 residues. Here the CDR3 reads CASSPDSINSPLHF. The CDR3 coding sequence is TGTGCCAGCAGCCCTGACAGCATTAATTCACCCCTCCACTTT.

The chain carries TRBV4-3 and TRBJ2-1, with D perhaps matching TRBD1 (6 bases). This CDR3 region has 14 residues. Germline-derived CDR1 and CDR2 are LGHNA and YSLEER. The V gene lost 0 bases and the J gene lost 13 bases, with 16 bases spanning the gap. CDR3 region: CASSQEAGARRQFF. The CDR3 DNA reads TGCGCCAGCAGCCAAGAAGCAGGGGCCCGACGTCAGTTCTTC.

In this sample, this clonotype turned up a few times. The rearrangement uses TRBV5-1 and TRBJ2-1; 7 bases line up with TRBD1. The V segment lost 0 bases and the J segment 8 bases; nucleotides outside the gene matches: 5. Germline CDR1 and CDR2: SGHRS and YFSETQ. The CDR3 has 14 residues. The DNA for the CDR3 is TGCGCCAGCAGCTTGGGTGGTACAGGGGATGAGCAGTTCTTC. Protein product: CASSLGGTGDEQFF.

This clonotype showed up many times. The gene calls are TRBV14 and TRBJ1-1; 7 nucleotides agree with TRBD1. The CDR3 is made up of 17 amino acids. The V and J ends lost 1 base and 0 bases, in that order; junction bases with no gene match: 8. The germline gives CDR1 SGHDN, CDR2 FVKESK. CDR3 region: CASSQAGGILMNTEAFF. The DNA of the CDR3 is TGTGCCAGCAGCCAAGCAGGGGGGATTTTGATGAACACTGAAGCTTTCTTT.

The gene calls are TRBV5-1 and TRBJ2-2; the D gene could be TRBD1 or TRBD2 (6 bases each). Trimming left V 4 bases short and J 3 bases short, with 16 bases between. In germline, CDR1 is SGHRS, CDR2 YFSETQ. This CDR3 contains 16 residues. This chain's CDR3 is CASSLGEGGYTGELFF. CDR3 sequence (DNA): TGCGCCAGCAGCCTCGGGGAAGGGGGGTACACCGGGGAGCTGTTTTTT.